What follows describes a single TCR beta chain. The sample has other DNA sequences that encode this CDR3 too. Trimming removed 4 bases at V and 5 bases at J, with 8 bases between. The CDR3 has 11 residues. From germline, CDR1 is GTSNPN and CDR2 SVGIG (reference sequence). Here immunoSEQ multiplex PCR was the method, and the copy in TCRdb shows in-frame clones only, minus some. The sample carries around 160,000 clones, 88% recorded once. The source of the sample is a study of blood T cell repertoires in COVID-19. This clonotype was obtained from a woman in her 30s with acute COVID-19. Sequencing input: PBMCs or T cells enriched from blood (not recorded which). The chain couples TRBV30 to TRBJ2-5, with D possibly TRBD2 on 6 matching bases. Here the CDR3 reads CAWTAGETQYF. CDR3 nucleotides: TGTGCCTGGACGGCGGGGGAGACCCAGTACTTC.